Below are 22 T cell receptor beta chains sequenced from a single sample in a study of T-cell memory formation after mild COVID-19. MiXCR, run by TCRdb on the 5' RACE reads, gives a single entry per CDR3 protein. The table has more than 300,000 distinct CDR3 sequences, roughly an eighth seen once. Specimen: PBMCs or a T cell subset sorted from them (not recorded which). These receptors came from a man between 18 and 35 years old who had mild COVID-19 (a few samples of this study predate the infection). Cell type and time point are not known.

The rearrangement links TRBV7-7 to TRBJ2-1; the D is unclear. There are 14 residues in the CDR3. V was shortened by 5 bases and J by 2 bases, with 10 bases between the two germline ends. Looked up from germline, CDR1 is SSHAT and CDR2 is FNYEAQ (reference sequence). CDR3 region: CASSPLGPYNEQFF. The CDR3 nucleotides are TGTGCCAGCAGCCCCCTAGGCCCCTACAATGAGCAGTTCTTC.

This clonotype came up a few times. The chain is built from TRBV28 and TRBJ2-6; tentatively, D is TRBD1 (5 bases). Germline-derived CDR1 and CDR2 are MDHEN and SYDVKM. The CDR3 consists of 17 residues. The V end was cut by 6 bases, the J end by 4 bases, with 19 bases between. CDR3 DNA sequence: TGTGCCAGCAGGTCGCCCCCCCCGAGACAGGGGGCCAACGTCCTGACTTTC. Protein product: CASRSPPPRQGANVLTF.

This clonotype turned up a few times. V gene TRBV4-1 combines with J gene TRBJ1-1, with D perhaps matching TRBD1 (6 bases). The V gene's germline CDR1 is MGHRA and CDR2 YSYEKL. With 2 bases removed from V and 3 bases from J, the gap between germline ends came to 10 bases. This CDR3 comprises 14 residues. CDR3 sequence: CASSQWKGDTEAFF. Written as DNA, the CDR3 is TGCGCCAGCAGCCAATGGAAGGGGGACACTGAAGCTTTCTTT.

The genes are TRBV29-1 and TRBJ1-1; D is undetermined. V shed 4 bases and J shed 2 bases, with 5 bases lying between them. CDR1 and CDR2 (germline): SQVTM, ANQGSEA. This CDR3 is 11 amino acids long. The CDR3 DNA follows: TGCAGCGTTGCCCCCAACACTGAAGCTTTCTTT. Translating it yields CSVAPNTEAFF.

V is TRBV24-1 and J is TRBJ2-3, with D perhaps assigned TRBD1 or TRBD2 (5 bases each). Germline values: CDR1 KGHDR, CDR2 SFDVKD. The CDR3 runs 16 residues. V shed 3 bases and J shed 0 bases, with 12 bases lying between them. In nucleotides, the CDR3 is TGTGCCACCAGTGATCCCCGGGGCACTAGCACAGATACGCAGTATTTT. This codes for CATSDPRGTSTDTQYF.

The J gene is TRBJ1-1, the V gene TRBV6-1, with TRBD1 as a possible D gene (6 bases). Germline CDR1 reads MNHNS; CDR2 reads SASEGT. The CDR3 is 13 residues long. The V end was cut by 7 bases, the J end by 5 bases, with 14 bases between. CDR3 protein: CASIFRGRTEAFF. In DNA form, the CDR3 reads TGTGCCAGCATCTTCAGGGGCCGGACTGAAGCTTTCTTT.

In this sample, this clonotype turned up a few times. The chain recombines TRBV7-8 with TRBJ2-1; TRBD2 might be the D (5 bases). Trimming pared 0 bases from V and 7 bases from J, leaving 13 bases between. The CDR3 loop spans 15 amino acids. Germline V gives CDR1 SGHVS, CDR2 FQNEAQ. The CDR3 reads CASSLASGNMNEQFF. Here the CDR3 DNA reads TGTGCCAGCAGCTTAGCGTCGGGGAACATGAATGAGCAGTTCTTC.

This clonotype showed up just a few times. V gene TRBV9 combines with J gene TRBJ1-4, with D maybe TRBD1 (5 bases). The CDR3 is 18 amino acids. V dropped 3 bases and J dropped 5 bases, with 23 bases sitting between them. The germline gives CDR1 SGDLS, CDR2 YYNGEE. The CDR3 here is CASSAETDDSRENEKLFF. For the CDR3, the DNA is TGTGCCAGCAGCGCCGAGACAGACGATTCTCGGGAGAATGAAAAACTGTTTTTT. The entire variable domain, with the rest obtained from reference TRBV9 and TRBJ1-4, is as follows: DSGVTQTPKHLITATGQRVTLRCSPRSGDLSVYWYQQSLDQGLQFLIQYYNGEERAKGNILERFSAQQFPDLHSELNLSSLELGDSALYFCASSAETDDSRENEKLFFGSGTQLSVL.

This sequence joins TRBV4-1 and TRBJ1-5, with no clear D. Germline V lookup: CDR1 MGHRA, CDR2 YSYEKL. V dropped 0 bases and J dropped 3 bases, with 6 bases sitting between them. CDR3 length: 14 amino acids. DNA for the CDR3: TGCGCCAGCAGCCAAGAATCATACAATCAGCCCCAGCATTTT. Amino acid sequence: CASSQESYNQPQHF.

For this clonotype: One end of the junction does not line up with germline, which may come from a read error. V usage is TRBV10-3 and J usage is TRBJ1-4, with TRBD1 identical over 10 bases. The CDR3 extends over 13 amino acids. Germline V gene lookup returns CDR1 ENHRY and CDR2 SYGVKD. The CDR3 protein is CAISDPDRGRIHF. The CDR3 nucleotides read TGTGCCATCAGTGACCCCGACAGGGGGCGCATCCATTTT.

V is TRBV12-3 or TRBV12-4 and J is TRBJ1-1; D is ambiguous. This CDR3 contains 13 residues. V was clipped by 2 bases and J by 5 bases, with 9 bases between them. The CDR3 spells CASSLNGATEAFF. CDR3 nucleotide sequence: TGTGCCAGCAGTTTAAACGGTGCGACTGAAGCTTTCTTT.

This clonotype was picked up many times. This sequence joins TRBV9 and TRBJ2-7; D is undetermined. Trimming stripped 3 bases from V and 3 bases from J, with 13 bases between. CDR1 and CDR2 from the germline V gene are SGDLS and YYNGEE. There are 14 residues in the CDR3. The CDR3 reads CASSAQKAGYEQYF. In DNA, the CDR3 is TGTGCCAGCAGCGCGCAAAAAGCCGGCTACGAGCAGTACTTC.

The chain has TRBV28 and TRBJ1-1; tentatively, D is TRBD1 (5 bases). CDR3 size: 13 residues. V dropped 3 bases and J dropped 5 bases, with 10 bases sitting between them. Per germline, CDR1 MDHEN and CDR2 SYDVKM. The CDR3 spells CASSLHGGTEAFF. The CDR3 DNA is TGTGCCAGCAGTTTGCACGGGGGAACTGAAGCTTTCTTT.

This clonotype was detected many times. The chain employs TRBV4-2 and TRBJ2-4, with D hard to call. Trimming took off 1 base at V and 0 bases at J, with 10 bases between the two ends. The CDR3 length is 16 residues. The germline V gene has CDR1 LGHNA and CDR2 YNFKEQ. CDR3 coding DNA: TGTGCCAGCAGCCAAGGTTCCCAACTAGCCAAAAACATTCAGTACTTC. Translation: CASSQGSQLAKNIQYF.

The chain joins TRBV6-2 or TRBV6-3 to TRBJ1-6, with TRBD1 identical over 9 bases. This CDR3 has 15 amino acids. J was trimmed by 9 bases and V by 7 bases; bases with no gene match: 10. Per the germline V gene, CDR1 is MNHEY and CDR2 is SVGEGT. CDR3 coding DNA: TGTGCCAGCAATCCGCGGGACAGGGATAGTTCACCCCTCCACTTT. Translating gives CASNPRDRDSSPLHF.

In this sample, this clonotype turned up many times. The chain recombines TRBV10-1 with TRBJ2-3, with 8 nucleotides matching TRBD1. This CDR3 spans 14 amino acids. Per germline, CDR1 WNHNN and CDR2 SYGVQD (reference sequence). V shed 5 bases and J 4 bases; nucleotides not matched to a gene: 5. This CDR3 reads CASSPNRGSDTQYF. The CDR3 DNA sequence: TGCGCCAGCAGTCCTAACAGGGGGTCAGATACGCAGTATTTT.

The gene calls are TRBV21-1 and TRBJ2-7; the table's D gene call, TRBD1, was not cross checked with the DNA. TRBV21-1 is a pseudogene. The CDR3 is 17 residues long. The CDR3 DNA is TGTGCCAGCATCCCAAGTGAGACAGGGCTCAGCTCCTACGAGCAGTACTTC. Translation: CASIPSETGLSSYEQYF.

The chain is built from TRBV3-1 and TRBJ1-6; 7 nucleotides agree with TRBD1. The J segment lost 9 bases and the V segment lost 4 bases, leaving 9 bases of the junction unmatched. This CDR3 is 15 amino acids long. Germline V gene lookup returns CDR1 LGHDT and CDR2 YNNKEL (reference sequence). CDR3 coding DNA: TGTGCCAGCAGCCCTTGGACAGGAGAAATTTCACCCCTCCACTTT. Translation: CASSPWTGEISPLHF. Variable domain in full (rest from reference TRBV3-1 and TRBJ1-6): DTAVSQTPKYLVTQMGNDKSIKCEQNLGHDTMYWYKQDSKKFLKIMFSYNNKELIINETVPNRFSPKSPDKAHLNLHINSLELGDSAVYFCASSPWTGEISPLHFGNGTRLTVT.

The rearrangement uses TRBV3-1 and TRBJ1-1; TRBD1 is a possible D gene (6 bases). Between the trimmed V and J ends, which lost 4 bases and 2 bases, there was a span of 11 bases. CDR1 and CDR2 (germline): LGHDT, YNNKEL (reference sequence). The CDR3 runs to 14 residues. In DNA, the CDR3 is TGTGCCAGCAGCCGGAGGACAGATAACACTGAAGCTTTCTTT. The encoded protein is CASSRRTDNTEAFF.

This clonotype was recorded a few times. The chain carries TRBV20-1 and TRBJ2-3, with D tentatively TRBD1 or TRBD2 (5 bases each). Germline V lookup: CDR1 DFQATT, CDR2 SNEGSKA (reference sequence). This CDR3 spans 15 amino acids. Written as DNA, the CDR3 is TGCAGCCTCCTAAGAGGGGAAAGTAGCACAGATACGCAGTATTTT. As protein: CSLLRGESSTDTQYF.

The table lists this clonotype with a few counts. The DNA of the CDR3 is TGCAGTGCTAGGGGACTAGCGGACGAGCAGTACTTC. Its translation: CSARGLADEQYF. This chain uses TRBV20-1 with TRBJ2-7; TRBD2 aligns across 11 bases. The CDR3 is made up of 12 amino acids. The V and J ends lost 3 bases and 5 bases, in that order; junction bases with no gene match: 0. Germline V gene sequence: CDR1 DFQATT, CDR2 SNEGSKA (reference sequence).

The J gene is TRBJ1-1, the V gene TRBV5-1; D perhaps matches TRBD1 (6 bases). This CDR3 region has 15 residues. Germline CDR1 and CDR2: SGHRS and YFSETQ. With 4 bases removed from V and 5 bases from J, the gap between germline ends came to 18 bases. The DNA for the CDR3 is TGCGCCAGCAGCCCCATTGGGGGGGCAGGAACTGAAGCTTTCTTT. As protein: CASSPIGGAGTEAFF.